A single sample gave rise to the 11 T cell receptor beta chains below, sequenced in a study of cytomegalovirus exposure and HLA in healthy donors. Only in-frame clones appear in the TCRdb table, and some are missing; sequencing was by immunoSEQ multiplex PCR. The sample has about 250,000 clones, more than 85% seen once. What was sequenced was PBMCs. These TCRs come from a man between 18 and 29 years old in good health and CMV-seropositive.

The chain has TRBV2 and TRBJ2-3, with a weak D call TRBD1 (6 bases). CDR3 length equals 16 residues. The V and J ends lost 9 bases and 0 bases respectively, with 19 bases between them. Germline V CDR1 and CDR2: SNHLY, FYNNEI. DNA of the CDR3: TGTGCCAGTAGTAGGGGGAATCAGCTTAGCACAGATACGCAGTATTTT. Translating it yields CASSRGNQLSTDTQYF.

This chain connects TRBV29-1 to TRBJ1-2, with D maybe TRBD1 (5 bases). Germline V CDR1 and CDR2: SQVTM, ANQGSEA. The CDR3 has 13 amino acids. Trimming took off 7 bases at V and 4 bases at J, with 16 bases between the two ends. The CDR3 spells CSALGGAIYGYTF. In DNA form, the CDR3 reads TGCAGCGCCCTGGGAGGGGCGATCTATGGCTACACCTTC. The full variable domain, completed using reference TRBV29-1 and TRBJ1-2, is SAVISQKPSRDICQRGTSLTIQCQVDSQVTMMFWYRQQPGQSLTLIATANQGSEATYESGFVIDKFPISRPNLTFSTLTVSNMSPEDSSIYLCSALGGAIYGYTFGSGTRLTVV.

This clone was counted at least ten times. The chain links TRBV6-5 to TRBJ2-1; possible D gene TRBD2, 5 bases. Trimming left V 5 bases short and J 10 bases short, with 12 bases between. Germline CDR1 and CDR2: MNHEY and SVGAGI. The CDR3 consists of 12 residues. CDR3 DNA sequence: TGTGCCAGCAGTGAAGGGAGTTGGGAGCAGTTCTTC. Protein: CASSEGSWEQFF.

The V call is TRBV29-1, the J call TRBJ2-3; D is perhaps TRBD1 (6 bases). The CDR3 length is 15 residues. Germline assignment: CDR1 SQVTM and CDR2 ANQGSEA. Trimming shortened V by 4 bases and J by 0 bases, and 14 bases separated the two germline ends. The CDR3 coding sequence is TGCAGCGTTGGGGGGCAGCAACCTAGCACAGATACGCAGTATTTT. Its protein is CSVGGQQPSTDTQYF.

The chain is built from TRBV7-9 and TRBJ1-1, with D unresolved. Germline CDR1 is SEHNR and CDR2 is FQNEAQ (reference sequence). Trimming left V 1 base short and J 4 bases short, with 13 bases between. The CDR3 totals 15 residues. CDR3 coding DNA: TGTGCCAGCAGCTTAGGGCTCCACGGAAGCACTGAAGCTTTCTTT. Translating it yields CASSLGLHGSTEAFF.

Worth noting for this clone: This sample includes further DNA sequences coding for the same CDR3. The chain joins TRBV9 to TRBJ2-1; unclear D gene. The ends were cut back, 2 bases at V and 0 bases at J, with 6 bases in the middle. Germline CDR1 and CDR2: SGDLS and YYNGEE. The CDR3 runs to 14 residues. DNA of the CDR3: TGTGCCAGCAGCGTCGGCAGCTCCTACAATGAGCAGTTCTTC. Its translation is CASSVGSSYNEQFF.

The V and J genes are TRBV10-1 and TRBJ2-7; unclear D gene. The ends were cut back, 3 bases at V and 6 bases at J, with 6 bases in the middle. Germline V CDR1 and CDR2: WNHNN, SYGVQD (reference sequence). This CDR3 is built from 11 residues. Here the CDR3 DNA reads TGCGCCAGCAGTGACCTCCGCGAGCAGTACTTC. This translates into CASSDLREQYF.

V gene TRBV2 combines with J gene TRBJ2-1; 10 positions match TRBD2. The CDR3 runs 11 residues. Germline-derived CDR1 and CDR2 are SNHLY and FYNNEI. V gave up 6 bases and J gave up 10 bases; unmatched junction bases: 0. CDR3 bases: TGTGCCAGCAGACTAGCGGGAGAGCAGTTCTTC. This translates into CASRLAGEQFF.

In this sample, this clone turned up once. The CDR3 coding sequence is TGTGCCTGGAGTGTACAGGGGATGGGCGAGCAGTACTTC. Protein product: CAWSVQGMGEQYF. This chain links TRBV30 with TRBJ2-7; 7 bases map to TRBD1. J gave up 6 bases and V 0 bases, and 5 bases lay outside the gene matches. This CDR3 is 13 amino acids long. Germline V gene sequence: CDR1 GTSNPN, CDR2 SVGIG (reference sequence). The full variable domain, completed using reference TRBV30 and TRBJ2-7, is SQTIHQWPATLVQPVGSPLSLECTVEGTSNPNLYWYRQAAGRGLQLLFYSVGIGQISSEVPQNLSASRPQDRQFILSSKKLLLSDSGFYLCAWSVQGMGEQYFGPGTRLTVT.

The J gene is TRBJ1-1, the V gene TRBV30; 9 nucleotides match TRBD1. Germline V gives CDR1 GTSNPN, CDR2 SVGIG (reference sequence). CDR3 length equals 11 residues. After removal of 4 bases from V and 10 bases from J, the junction contained 4 bases not matched to a gene. In nucleotides, the CDR3 is TGTGCCTGGAACAGGGGGCTGGTAGCTTTCTTT. It translates to CAWNRGLVAFF.

Remarks on this clone: The junction does not match germline at one end; this may be a read error. V and J are TRBV11-3 and TRBJ1-2; possible D gene TRBD1, 6 bases. This CDR3 comprises 11 residues. Germline CDR1 SGHNT, CDR2 YENEEA. The CDR3 loop reads CASSLDGTTNF. The CDR3 DNA reads TGTGCCAGCAGCTTAGACGGGACAACAAACTTC.